This record covers a single TCR beta chain. The sample comes from a study of blood T cell repertoires in COVID-19. Across the study: Material from acute and convalescent COVID-19 was sourced from the United States, Italy and Spain.

This CDR3 is built from 13 residues. CDR1 is SGHKS and CDR2 is YYEKEE in the germline V gene (reference sequence). V lost 3 bases and J lost 4, with 8 bases in between. Cohorts were assigned according to the clinical history that participants reported. The study recruited exposed participants who had met a COVID-19 case within 2 weeks before entry. Data came from immunoSEQ multiplex PCR; TCRdb stores just in-frame clones and leaves some out. The sample shows approximately 200,000 clones, roughly 88% of them seen only once. The chain combines TRBV5-5 with TRBJ2-1; a possible D gene is TRBD2 (6 bases). The clonotype comes from a woman aged 30 to 39 who had been exposed to COVID-19. The material sequenced was PBMCs or T cells enriched from blood (not recorded which). CDR3 nucleotides: TGTGCCAGCAGCTGGGACTCATACAATGAGCAGTTCTTC. This sequence encodes CASSWDSYNEQFF.